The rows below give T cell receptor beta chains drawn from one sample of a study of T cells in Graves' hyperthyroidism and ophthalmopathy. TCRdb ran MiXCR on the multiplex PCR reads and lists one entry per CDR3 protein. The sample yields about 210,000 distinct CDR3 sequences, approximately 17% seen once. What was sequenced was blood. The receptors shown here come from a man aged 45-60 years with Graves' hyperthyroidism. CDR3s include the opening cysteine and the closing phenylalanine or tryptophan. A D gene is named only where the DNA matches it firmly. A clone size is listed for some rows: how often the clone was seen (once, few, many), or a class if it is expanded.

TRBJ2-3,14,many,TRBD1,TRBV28,TGTGCCAGCAGTCGAACAGGGGGCACAGATACGCAGTATTTT,CASSRTGGTDTQYF
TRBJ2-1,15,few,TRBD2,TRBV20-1,TGCAGTGCTAGAAAGGCTAGCGGGCTTGGAAATGAGCAGTTCTTC,CSARKASGLGNEQFF
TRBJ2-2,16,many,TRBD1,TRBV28,TGTGCCAGCAACCCAAGGACAGGGGTAGGGACCGGGGAGCTGTTTTTT,CASNPRTGVGTGELFF
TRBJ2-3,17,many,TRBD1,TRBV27,TGTGCCAGCAGTTTGGCCCCGGACAGGTTCCCCACAGATACGCAGTATTTT,CASSLAPDRFPTDTQYF
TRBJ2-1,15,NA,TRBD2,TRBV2,TGTGCCAGCAGAGTACTAGCGGGAGTAGGAAATGAGCAGTTCTTC,CASRVLAGVGNEQFF
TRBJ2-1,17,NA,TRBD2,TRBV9,TGTGCCAGCAGCGTTTCCCTAGCGGGAGATGGATACAATGAGCAGTTCTTC,CASSVSLAGDGYNEQFF
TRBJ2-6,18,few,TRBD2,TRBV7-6,TGTGCCAGCAGCTTAGGGATGGGGGGGGTCTCTGGGGCCAACGTCCTGACTTTC,CASSLGMGGVSGANVLTF
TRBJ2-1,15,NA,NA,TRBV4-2,TGTGCCAGCAGCCAAGTTACAGGCAGACTCAATGAGCAGTTCTTC,CASSQVTGRLNEQFF
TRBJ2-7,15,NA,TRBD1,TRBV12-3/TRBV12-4,TGTGCCAGCGGTAGCTCCGGGACAGGGGTTTACGAGCAGTACTTC,CASGSSGTGVYEQYF
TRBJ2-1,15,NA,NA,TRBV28,TGTGCCAGCAGCTCCTTCATAAGCTCCTACAATGAGCAGTTCTTC,CASSSFISSYNEQFF
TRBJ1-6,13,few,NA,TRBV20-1,TGCAGTTCCGGCCGTTCCGCAAATTCACCCCTCCACTTT,CSSGRSANSPLHF
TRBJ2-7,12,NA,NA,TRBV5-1,TGCGCCAGCAGCTTGACAGGGTCCGAGCAGTACTTC,CASSLTGSEQYF
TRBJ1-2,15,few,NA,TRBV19,TGTGCCAGTACGCTCGAAGGGGCCCCGGTGGCTGGCTACACCTTC,CASTLEGAPVAGYTF
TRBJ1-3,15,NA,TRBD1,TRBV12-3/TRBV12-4,TGTGCCAGCAGTTTAGAGACAGGGACTGGAAACACCATATATTTT,CASSLETGTGNTIYF
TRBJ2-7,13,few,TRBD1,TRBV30,TGTGCCTGGTCCCGGGACAGGCCCTACGAGCAGTACTTC,CAWSRDRPYEQYF
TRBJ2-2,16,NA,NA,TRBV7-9,TGTGCCAGCAGCCCCTCTAGGCACTCGATTCCCGGGGAGCTGTTTTTT,CASSPSRHSIPGELFF
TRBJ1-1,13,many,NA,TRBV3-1,TGTGCCAGCAGCCAAGTTTTTGGCAACGAAGCTTTCTTT,CASSQVFGNEAFF
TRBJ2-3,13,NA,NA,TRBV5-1,TGCGCCAGCAGCTTTTCGGGCACAGATACGCAGTATTTT,CASSFSGTDTQYF
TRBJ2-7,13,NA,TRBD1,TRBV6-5,TGTGCCAGCAGGCCGGGACAGGAGTACGAGCAGTACTTC,CASRPGQEYEQYF
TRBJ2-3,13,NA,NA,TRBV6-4,TGTGCCAGCAGTGCAGGGGGCACAGATACGCAGTATTTT,CASSAGGTDTQYF
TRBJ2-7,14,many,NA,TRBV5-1,TGCGCCAGCAGCGAACAGGGTCCCCAGTACGAGCAGTACTTC,CASSEQGPQYEQYF
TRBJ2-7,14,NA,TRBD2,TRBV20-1,TGCAGTGCTAGAGATTGGACTAGCGACTACGAGCAGTACTTC,CSARDWTSDYEQYF
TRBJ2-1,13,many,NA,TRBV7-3,TGTGCCAGCAGCTTAACCGGGTGGGAAGAGCAGTTCTTC,CASSLTGWEEQFF
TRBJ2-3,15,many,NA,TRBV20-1,TGCAGTGCTAGCCCCCCGGCGGTGGCCCCAGATACGCAGTATTTT,CSASPPAVAPDTQYF
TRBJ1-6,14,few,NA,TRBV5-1,TGCGCCAGCAGCTTGGACAGGGCGCATTCACCCCTCCACTTT,CASSLDRAHSPLHF
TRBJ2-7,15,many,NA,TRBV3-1,TGTGCCAGCAGCCCCCTAGGGGGGATTCCCGTCGAGCAGTACTTC,CASSPLGGIPVEQYF